The next 19 T cell receptor beta chains were all read from a single sample in a study of cytomegalovirus exposure and HLA in healthy donors. In the PCR, 60 Vbeta and 13 Jbeta primers were used. Sequenced by immunoSEQ multiplex PCR; TCRdb stores in-frame clones only, minus some. The sample records approximately 110,000 clones, about 80% being singletons. Material: PBMCs. All receptors come from a man aged 40-49 years in good health and CMV-seronegative.

Worth noting for this clone: Its ends do not fully match the called genes, so a read error is possible. CDR3 amino acids: CSVESLRWYDYTF. The CDR3 nucleotides read TGCAGCGTTGAATCCCTCCGGTGGTATGACTACACCTTC. V gene TRBV29-1 combines with J gene TRBJ1-2, with unresolved D. The CDR3 spans 13 residues. The V gene's germline CDR1 is SQVTM and CDR2 ANQGSEA.

The sample holds one count of this clone. CDR3: CASSVQEYNEQFF. The CDR3 coding sequence is TGTGCCAGCAGCGTACAGGAATACAATGAGCAGTTCTTC. J is TRBJ2-1 and V is TRBV5-6; a weak D match, TRBD1 (5 bases). Germline V gene lookup returns CDR1 SGHDT and CDR2 YYEEEE. V was trimmed by 4 bases and J by 4 bases, leaving 9 bases between them. This CDR3 spans 13 amino acids.

Notes on this clone: At one end the junction does not follow the germline gene, possibly because of a read error. V gene TRBV18 combines with J gene TRBJ1-2; TRBD1 matches 8 bases. The CDR3 loop spans 14 amino acids. The V gene's germline CDR1 is KGHSH and CDR2 LQKENI. The CDR3 spells CASPPGQGDYGYTF. In DNA, the CDR3 is TGTGCCAGCCCACCCGGACAGGGCGACTATGGCTACACCTTC.

V is TRBV6-5 and J is TRBJ1-3; D gene uncertain. Germline-derived CDR1 and CDR2 are MNHEY and SVGAGI. CDR3 size: 14 residues. V gave up 6 bases and J gave up 4 bases, with 13 bases separating them. CDR3 sequence reads: CASRAGQPGNTIYF. CDR3 in DNA: TGTGCCAGCAGGGCGGGCCAGCCAGGAAACACCATATATTTT.

The chain employs TRBV7-3 and TRBJ2-1; 11 positions agree with TRBD2. V gave up 4 bases and J gave up 8 bases; unmatched junction bases: 13. The CDR3 has 17 amino acids. CDR1 and CDR2 (germline): SGHTA, FQGTGA. The DNA for the CDR3 is TGTGCCAGCAGCTCCTCACCCCTAGCGGGGGGTTTCGATGAGCAGTTCTTC. Protein: CASSSSPLAGGFDEQFF.

V usage is TRBV19 and J usage is TRBJ1-1; 8 positions agree with TRBD1. V was pared by 4 bases and J by 0 bases, with 4 bases of the junction left unmatched. Germline loops: CDR1 LNHDA, CDR2 SQIVND (reference sequence). The CDR3 contains 15 residues. The CDR3 DNA follows: TGTGCCAGTAGTACTAGGACAGGGATGAACACTGAAGCTTTCTTT. This sequence encodes CASSTRTGMNTEAFF. Supplemented by reference TRBV19 and TRBJ1-1, the full variable domain reads DGGITQSPKYLFRKEGQNVTLSCEQNLNHDAMYWYRQDPGQGLRLIYYSQIVNDFQKGDIAEGYSVSREKKESFPLTVTSAQKNPTAFYLCASSTRTGMNTEAFFGQGTRLTVV.

The chain employs TRBV30 and TRBJ2-6; possible D gene TRBD2, 6 bases. Trimming stripped 5 bases from V and 4 bases from J, with 21 bases between. Germline V lookup: CDR1 GTSNPN, CDR2 SVGIG (reference sequence). CDR3 size: 17 residues. CDR3 in amino acids: CAWQFGGLGVGANVLTF. Written as DNA, the CDR3 is TGTGCCTGGCAATTCGGGGGATTGGGGGTCGGGGCCAACGTCCTGACTTTC.

The V call is TRBV7-2, the J call TRBJ2-7; 7 bases agree with TRBD1. Germline assignment: CDR1 SGHTA and CDR2 FQGNSA. The junction had 16 bases not matched to a gene; V was cut back by 5 bases and J by 3 bases. This CDR3 has 17 amino acids. For the CDR3, the DNA is TGTGCCAGCAGCCTCCTTGAAGGCAGGACAGGTGACTACGAGCAGTACTTC. This translates into CASSLLEGRTGDYEQYF.

In DNA form, the CDR3 reads TGTGCCAGCAGCGGGGAGGGTTACAATGAGCAGTTCTTC. Its protein product is CASSGEGYNEQFF. V usage is TRBV9 and J usage is TRBJ2-1, with TRBD2 identical over 7 bases. J lost 4 bases, V lost 3 bases, and 1 base had no gene match. Looked up from germline, CDR1 is SGDLS and CDR2 is YYNGEE. The CDR3 extends over 13 amino acids. Together with reference TRBV9 and TRBJ2-1, the CDR3 gives the full variable domain: DSGVTQTPKHLITATGQRVTLRCSPRSGDLSVYWYQQSLDQGLQFLIQYYNGEERAKGNILERFSAQQFPDLHSELNLSSLELGDSALYFCASSGEGYNEQFFGPGTRLTVL.

This clone was counted a few times. The rearrangement links TRBV5-1 to TRBJ2-5, with 8 bases identical to TRBD1. The CDR3 extends over 14 amino acids. Germline V gives CDR1 SGHRS, CDR2 YFSETQ. The J segment lost 1 base and the V segment lost 3 bases, leaving 2 bases of the junction unmatched. CDR3 DNA sequence: TGCGCCAGCAGCTCCGACAGGGGCCAAGAGACCCAGTACTTC. Its protein is CASSSDRGQETQYF.

This clone was seen a single time. Different DNA sequences within this sample yield the same CDR3. The genes are TRBV4-3 and TRBJ1-2; possibly TRBD1 for D (6 bases). The CDR3 has 14 residues. Between the trimmed V and J ends, which lost 0 bases and 7 bases, there was a span of 12 bases. CDR1 and CDR2 from the germline V gene are LGHNA and YSLEER. CDR3 coding DNA: TGCGCCAGCAGCCAAGATACCCAGGGGACTGGCTACACCTTC. It is translated as CASSQDTQGTGYTF.

This chain's CDR3 is CASSARALYGYTF. Here the CDR3 DNA reads TGTGCCAGCAGTGCCAGGGCCCTCTATGGCTACACCTTC. The chain has TRBV27 and TRBJ1-2, with D possibly being TRBD1 (5 bases). Trimming removed 5 bases from V and 4 bases from J, with 11 bases in between. CDR3 length equals 13 residues. Germline V gene lookup returns CDR1 MNHEY and CDR2 SMNVEV (reference sequence).

The rearrangement uses TRBV29-1 and TRBJ1-1; 10 nucleotides align to TRBD1. The germline V gene has CDR1 SQVTM and CDR2 ANQGSEA. This CDR3 contains 15 residues. The V segment lost 5 bases and the J segment 9 bases; nucleotides outside the gene matches: 15. Here the CDR3 DNA reads TGCAGCGTTACCGACAGGGGGCGAGGCCCAACGCAAGCTTTCTTT. It encodes CSVTDRGRGPTQAFF.

This sequence joins TRBV5-1 and TRBJ1-4; possible D gene TRBD1, 6 bases. Germline CDR1 reads SGHRS; CDR2 reads YFSETQ. With 8 bases removed from V and 0 bases from J, the gap between germline ends came to 17 bases. The CDR3 length is 16 residues. CDR3 residues: CASKLPGQTTNEKLFF. The CDR3 DNA sequence: TGCGCCAGTAAACTTCCGGGACAAACAACTAATGAAAAACTGTTTTTT.

CDR3 protein: CASSSGDRNYGYTF. CDR3 nucleotides: TGTGCCAGCAGTTCAGGGGACAGGAACTATGGCTACACCTTC. The V and J genes are TRBV27 and TRBJ1-2; 8 bases are shared with TRBD1. With V trimmed by 4 bases and J by 2 bases, 3 bases remained unmatched. The germline V gene has CDR1 MNHEY and CDR2 SMNVEV (reference sequence). This CDR3 has 14 amino acids.

The chain's CDR3 is CASKNGRENSPLHF. The CDR3 DNA sequence: TGTGCCAGTAAAAATGGCAGGGAAAATTCACCCCTCCACTTT. V gene TRBV19 combines with J gene TRBJ1-6; D is perhaps TRBD1 (5 bases). The germline gives CDR1 LNHDA, CDR2 SQIVND (reference sequence). V was pared by 7 bases and J by 7 bases, with 14 bases between. This CDR3 is built from 14 residues.

This clone was found a few times. This chain uses TRBV28 with TRBJ2-1, with 9 bases fitting TRBD2. The V segment lost 8 bases and the J segment 2 bases; nucleotides outside the gene matches: 7. Germline V gene sequence: CDR1 MDHEN, CDR2 SYDVKM. The CDR3 runs to 15 residues. CDR3 nucleotide sequence: TGTGCCAGCGGGCTGAGCGGGGGGACCTACAATGAGCAGTTCTTC. As protein: CASGLSGGTYNEQFF.

This chain joins TRBV6-9 and TRBJ1-2; D unclear. Germline assignment: CDR1 MNHGY and CDR2 SVAAGI. The V end lost 7 bases, the J end lost 8 bases, and 14 bases lay between the germline ends. The CDR3 loop spans 12 amino acids. Written as DNA, the CDR3 is TGTGCCAGCATCAGTGTCCTTAGCGGCTACACCTTC. Translation: CASISVLSGYTF.

This chain connects TRBV6-1 to TRBJ1-1; D ambiguous. Germline lookup yields CDR1 MNHNS and CDR2 SASEGT. This CDR3 is 14 amino acids long. Trimming removed 4 bases from V and 6 bases from J, with 15 bases in between. CDR3 nucleotide sequence: TGTGCCAGCAGTGGGCGACTCTATTTACCTGAAGCTTTCTTT. Translating gives CASSGRLYLPEAFF.